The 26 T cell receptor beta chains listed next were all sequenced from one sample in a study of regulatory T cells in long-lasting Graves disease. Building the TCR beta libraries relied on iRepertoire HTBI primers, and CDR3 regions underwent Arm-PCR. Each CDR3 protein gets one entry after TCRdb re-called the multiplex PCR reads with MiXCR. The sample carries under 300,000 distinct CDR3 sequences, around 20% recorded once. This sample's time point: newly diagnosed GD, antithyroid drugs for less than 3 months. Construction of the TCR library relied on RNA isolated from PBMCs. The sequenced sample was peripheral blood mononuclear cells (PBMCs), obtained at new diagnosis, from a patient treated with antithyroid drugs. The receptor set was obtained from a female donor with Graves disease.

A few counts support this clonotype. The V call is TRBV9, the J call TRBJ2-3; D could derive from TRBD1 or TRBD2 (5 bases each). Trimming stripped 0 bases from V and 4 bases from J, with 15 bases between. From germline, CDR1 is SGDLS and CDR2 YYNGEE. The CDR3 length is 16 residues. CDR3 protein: CASSVAAGSRADTQYF. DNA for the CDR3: TGTGCCAGCAGCGTAGCCGCAGGGAGTAGGGCAGATACGCAGTATTTT.

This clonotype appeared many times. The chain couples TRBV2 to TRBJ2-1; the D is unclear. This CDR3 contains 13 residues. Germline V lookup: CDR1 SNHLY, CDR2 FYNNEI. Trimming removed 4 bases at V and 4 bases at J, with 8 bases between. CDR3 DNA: TGTGCCAGCAGTGTTGGGGATTACAATGAGCAGTTCTTC. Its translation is CASSVGDYNEQFF.

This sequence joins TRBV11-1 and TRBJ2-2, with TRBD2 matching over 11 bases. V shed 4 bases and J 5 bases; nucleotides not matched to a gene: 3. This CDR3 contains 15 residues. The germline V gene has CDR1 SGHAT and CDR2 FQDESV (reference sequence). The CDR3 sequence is CASSSTSGSTGELFF. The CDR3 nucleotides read TGTGCCAGCAGCTCCACTAGCGGGAGTACCGGGGAGCTGTTTTTT.

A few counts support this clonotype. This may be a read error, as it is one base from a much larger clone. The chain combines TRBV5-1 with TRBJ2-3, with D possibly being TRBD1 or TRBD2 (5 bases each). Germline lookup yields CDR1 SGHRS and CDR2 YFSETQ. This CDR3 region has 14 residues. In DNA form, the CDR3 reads TGCGCCCGCAGCCCCGGGACGGGCACAGATACGCAGTATTTT. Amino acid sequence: CARSPGTGTDTQYF.

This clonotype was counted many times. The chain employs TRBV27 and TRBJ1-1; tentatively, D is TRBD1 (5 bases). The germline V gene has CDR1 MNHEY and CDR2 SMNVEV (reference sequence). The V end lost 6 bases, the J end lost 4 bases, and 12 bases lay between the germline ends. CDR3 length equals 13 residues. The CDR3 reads CASSPTAATEAFF. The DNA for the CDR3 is TGTGCCAGCAGCCCGACAGCGGCCACTGAAGCTTTCTTT.

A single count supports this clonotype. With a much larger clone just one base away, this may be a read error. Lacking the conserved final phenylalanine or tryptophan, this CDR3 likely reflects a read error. The CDR3 region is CASRPNQGARREKLFL. Written as DNA, the CDR3 is TGTGCCAGCAGACCGAACCAGGGGGCGCGACGTGAAAAACTGTTTCTT. The V gene is TRBV6-1, the J gene TRBJ1-4; 8 bases agree with TRBD1. V dropped 6 bases and J dropped 7; count of bases not matched to a gene: 13. The CDR3 loop spans 16 amino acids. CDR1 and CDR2 from the germline V gene are MNHNS and SASEGT.

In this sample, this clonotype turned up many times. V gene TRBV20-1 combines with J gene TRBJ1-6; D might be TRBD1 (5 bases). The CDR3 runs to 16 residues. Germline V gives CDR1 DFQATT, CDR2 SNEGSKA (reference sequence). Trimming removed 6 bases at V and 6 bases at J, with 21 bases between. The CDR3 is CSATRTGTSVNSPLHF. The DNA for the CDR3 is TGCAGTGCAACCAGGACTGGGACCTCCGTTAATTCACCCCTCCACTTT.

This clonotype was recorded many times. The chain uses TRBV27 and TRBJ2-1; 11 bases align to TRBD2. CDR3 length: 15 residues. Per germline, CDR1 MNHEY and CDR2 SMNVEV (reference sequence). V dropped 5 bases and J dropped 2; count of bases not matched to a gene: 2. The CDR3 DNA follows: TGTGCCAGCAGTACTAGCGGGAGTCCCTACAATGAGCAGTTCTTC. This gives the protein CASSTSGSPYNEQFF.

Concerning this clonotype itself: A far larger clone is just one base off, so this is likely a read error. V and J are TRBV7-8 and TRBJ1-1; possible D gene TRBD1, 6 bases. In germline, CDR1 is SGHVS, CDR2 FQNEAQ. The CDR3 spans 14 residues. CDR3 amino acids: CTSSLGVGGREAFF. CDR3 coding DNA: TGTACCAGCAGCTTAGGAGTCGGGGGGCGTGAAGCTTTCTTT.

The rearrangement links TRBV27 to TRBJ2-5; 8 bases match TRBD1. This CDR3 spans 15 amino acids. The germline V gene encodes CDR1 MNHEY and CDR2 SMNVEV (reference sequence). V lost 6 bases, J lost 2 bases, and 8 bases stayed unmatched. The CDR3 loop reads CASSFFRTGQETQYF. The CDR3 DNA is TGTGCCAGCAGCTTTTTTCGGACAGGGCAAGAGACCCAGTACTTC.

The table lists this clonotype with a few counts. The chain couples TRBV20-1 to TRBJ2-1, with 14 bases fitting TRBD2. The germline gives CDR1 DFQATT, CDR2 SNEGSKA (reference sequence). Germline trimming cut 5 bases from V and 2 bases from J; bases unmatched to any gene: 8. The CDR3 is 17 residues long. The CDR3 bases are TGCAGTGCTTACGGGACTAGCGGGAGAAGAACCTACAATGAGCAGTTCTTC. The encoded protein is CSAYGTSGRRTYNEQFF.

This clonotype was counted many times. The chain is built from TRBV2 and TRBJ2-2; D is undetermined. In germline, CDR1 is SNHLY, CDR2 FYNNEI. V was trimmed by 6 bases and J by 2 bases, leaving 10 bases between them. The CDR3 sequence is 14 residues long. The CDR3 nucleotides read TGTGCCAGCAGCGTCTACAGAAACACCGGGGAGCTGTTTTTT. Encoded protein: CASSVYRNTGELFF.

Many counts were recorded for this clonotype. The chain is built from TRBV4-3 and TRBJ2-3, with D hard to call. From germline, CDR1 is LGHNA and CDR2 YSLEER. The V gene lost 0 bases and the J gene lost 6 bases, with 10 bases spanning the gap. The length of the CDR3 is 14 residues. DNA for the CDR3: TGCGCCAGCAGCCAAGAACAATGGGGTGATACGCAGTATTTT. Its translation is CASSQEQWGDTQYF.

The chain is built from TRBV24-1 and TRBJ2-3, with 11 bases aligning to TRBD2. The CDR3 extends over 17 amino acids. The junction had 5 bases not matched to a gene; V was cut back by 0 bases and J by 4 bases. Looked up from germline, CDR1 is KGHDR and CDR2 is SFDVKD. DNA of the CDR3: TGTGCCACCAGTGATTTGCTAGCGGGGGGCCATTCAGATACGCAGTATTTT. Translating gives CATSDLLAGGHSDTQYF.

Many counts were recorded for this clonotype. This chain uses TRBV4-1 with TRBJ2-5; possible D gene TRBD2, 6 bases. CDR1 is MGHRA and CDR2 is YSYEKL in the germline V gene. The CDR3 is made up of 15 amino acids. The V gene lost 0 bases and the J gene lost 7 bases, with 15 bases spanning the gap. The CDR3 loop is CASSQDRPAGGTQYF. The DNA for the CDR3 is TGCGCCAGCAGCCAAGATCGCCCAGCGGGCGGGACCCAGTACTTC.

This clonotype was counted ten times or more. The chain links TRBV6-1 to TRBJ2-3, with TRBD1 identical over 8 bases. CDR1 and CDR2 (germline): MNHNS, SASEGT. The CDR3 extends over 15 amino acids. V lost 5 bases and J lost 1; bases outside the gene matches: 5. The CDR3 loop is CASSQRTGRTDTQYF. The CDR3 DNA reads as TGTGCCAGCAGTCAGCGGACAGGGCGCACAGATACGCAGTATTTT.

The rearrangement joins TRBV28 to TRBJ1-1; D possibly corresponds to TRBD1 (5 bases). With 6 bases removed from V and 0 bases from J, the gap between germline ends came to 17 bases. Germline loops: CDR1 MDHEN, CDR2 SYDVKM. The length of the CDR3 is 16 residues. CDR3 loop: CASSIQTGTLNTEAFF. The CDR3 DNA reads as TGTGCCAGCAGCATCCAAACCGGGACCTTGAACACTGAAGCTTTCTTT.

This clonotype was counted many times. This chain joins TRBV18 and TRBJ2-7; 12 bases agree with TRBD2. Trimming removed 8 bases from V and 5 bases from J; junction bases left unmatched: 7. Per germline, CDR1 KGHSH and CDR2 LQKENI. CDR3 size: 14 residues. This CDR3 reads CASSQRLAGDEQYF. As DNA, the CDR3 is TGTGCCAGCAGCCAACGACTAGCGGGAGACGAGCAGTACTTC.

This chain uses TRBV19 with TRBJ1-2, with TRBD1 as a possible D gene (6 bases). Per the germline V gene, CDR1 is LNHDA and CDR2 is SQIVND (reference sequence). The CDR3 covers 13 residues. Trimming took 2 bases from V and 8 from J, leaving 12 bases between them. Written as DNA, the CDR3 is TGTGCCAGTAGTATACAGGGGCAGCGCGGCTACACCTTC. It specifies CASSIQGQRGYTF.

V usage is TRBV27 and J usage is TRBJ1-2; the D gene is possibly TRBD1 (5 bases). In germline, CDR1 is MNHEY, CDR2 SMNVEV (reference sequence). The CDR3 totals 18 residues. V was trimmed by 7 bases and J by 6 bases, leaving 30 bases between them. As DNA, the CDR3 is TGTGCCAGCACACCGCAGGGAACCGTGGGGCAACAGGAAAATGGCTACACCTTC. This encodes CASTPQGTVGQQENGYTF.

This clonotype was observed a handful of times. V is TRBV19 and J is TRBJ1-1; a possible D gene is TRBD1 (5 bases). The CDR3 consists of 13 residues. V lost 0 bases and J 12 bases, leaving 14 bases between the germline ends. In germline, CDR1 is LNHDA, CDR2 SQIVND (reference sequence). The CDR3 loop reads CASSIEERRDPFF. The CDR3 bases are TGTGCCAGTAGTATAGAGGAACGGAGGGACCCTTTCTTT.

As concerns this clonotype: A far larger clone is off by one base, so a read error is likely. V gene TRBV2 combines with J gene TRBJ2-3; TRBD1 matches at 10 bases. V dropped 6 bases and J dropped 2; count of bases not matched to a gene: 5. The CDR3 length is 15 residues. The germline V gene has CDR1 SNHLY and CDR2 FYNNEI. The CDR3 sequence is CASSRGTGDTDTQYF. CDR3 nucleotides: TGTGCCAGCAGCCGCGGGACAGGGGACACAGATACGCAGTATTTT.

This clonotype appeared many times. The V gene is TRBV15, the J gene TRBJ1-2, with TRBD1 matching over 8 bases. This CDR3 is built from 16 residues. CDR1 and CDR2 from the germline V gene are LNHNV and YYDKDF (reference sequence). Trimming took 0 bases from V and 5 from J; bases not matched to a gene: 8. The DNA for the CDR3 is TGTGCCACCAGCAGAGATATCGGACAGGGTGGTTATGGCTACACCTTC. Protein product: CATSRDIGQGGYGYTF.

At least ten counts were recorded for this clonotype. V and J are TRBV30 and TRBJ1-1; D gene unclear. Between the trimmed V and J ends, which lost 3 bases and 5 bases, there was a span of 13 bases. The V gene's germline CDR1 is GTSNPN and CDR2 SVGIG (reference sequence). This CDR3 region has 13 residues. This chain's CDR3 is CAWSAQAGTEAFF. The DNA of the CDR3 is TGTGCCTGGAGCGCCCAGGCAGGTACTGAAGCTTTCTTT.

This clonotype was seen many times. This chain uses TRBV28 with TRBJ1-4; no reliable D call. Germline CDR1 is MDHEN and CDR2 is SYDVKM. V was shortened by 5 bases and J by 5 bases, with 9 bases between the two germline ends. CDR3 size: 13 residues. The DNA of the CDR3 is TGTGCCAGCAGTCGGACGGCAAATGAAAAACTGTTTTTT. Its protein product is CASSRTANEKLFF.

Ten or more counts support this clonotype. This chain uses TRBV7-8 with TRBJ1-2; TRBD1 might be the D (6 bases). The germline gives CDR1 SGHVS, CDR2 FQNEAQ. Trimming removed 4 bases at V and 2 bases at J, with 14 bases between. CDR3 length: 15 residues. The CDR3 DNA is TGTGCCAGCAGCTCCAGGACAGCCAGAAACTATGGCTACACCTTC. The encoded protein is CASSSRTARNYGYTF.